What follows describes a single T cell receptor (beta chain). Under the authors' procedure: Scientists estimated how many nucleated cells there were by amplifying reference gene primers. Using immunoSEQ multiplex PCR, the repertoire was profiled, and TCRdb retains in-frame clones only, with some absent. The DNA gave D and trimming, while V, J and clone size come from that table. The repertoire has 220,000 or so clones, roughly 89% of them found once; the top ten carry roughly 16%. The data derive from a study of blood T cell repertoires in COVID-19. Study summary: Acute-phase and convalescent COVID-19 samples originated in the United States, Italy and Spain.

The CDR3 spans 15 residues. V lost 3 bases to trimming and J lost 4 bases; unmatched junction nucleotides: 6. The germline CDR1 and CDR2 sequences are MRHNA and SNTAGT. The rearrangement joins TRBV6-4 to TRBJ2-1; 7 bases are shared with TRBD1. The origin of this receptor is a man younger than 40 who had been exposed to COVID-19. What was sequenced was PBMCs or T cells enriched from blood (not recorded which). The CDR3 is CASSEQTGDYNEQFF. In DNA, the CDR3 is TGTGCCAGCAGTGAACAAACAGGGGATTACAATGAGCAGTTCTTC.